This T cell receptor (beta chain) was recorded in a study of blood T cell repertoires in COVID-19. Study background: Acute-phase and convalescent COVID-19 samples originated in the United States, Italy and Spain. In each case, the material was cDNA or gDNA derived from T cells, B-cell-depleted T cells, or PBMCs.

CDR1 and CDR2 (germline): SGHAT, FQNNGV. This CDR3 is built from 15 residues. Losses at the gene ends were 5 bases for V and 4 bases for J; bases not matched to a gene: 5. Per the original methods: Amplification with reference gene primers provided the estimates of nucleated cell counts. Repertoires were generated with immunoSEQ multiplex PCR, while TCRdb's copy carries only in-frame clones and drops some. V, J and clone size derive from that table, while D and trimming were established from the DNA sequence. The sample includes about 92,000 clones, about 80% of them seen just once. The source material was peripheral blood. The sequence was collected from a woman in her 70s with acute or convalescent COVID-19. This chain links TRBV11-2 with TRBJ2-2; 9 nucleotides line up with TRBD1. Here the CDR3 reads CASSRTGVGTGELFF. In DNA, the CDR3 is TGTGCCAGCAGCCGGACAGGGGTAGGCACCGGGGAGCTGTTTTTT.